The next 12 T cell receptor beta chains were all read from a single sample in a study of blood T cell repertoires in COVID-19. Clones were read by immunoSEQ multiplex PCR, and TCRdb kept only the in-frame ones, dropping some. The sample holds under 250,000 clones, around 85% seen once. Material: peripheral blood. The receptors were gathered from a man aged 45 to 65 with COVID-19, enrolled during active disease.

This chain links TRBV30 with TRBJ1-3, with 7 positions matching TRBD1. V lost 0 bases, J lost 0 bases, and 8 bases stayed unmatched. CDR3 length: 17 amino acids. Germline values: CDR1 GTSNPN, CDR2 SVGIG (reference sequence). The CDR3 DNA reads as TGTGCCTGGAGTGTACTTGGGACAGCGTACTCTGGAAACACCATATATTTT. This encodes CAWSVLGTAYSGNTIYF. The full variable domain, completed using reference TRBV30 and TRBJ1-3, is SQTIHQWPATLVQPVGSPLSLECTVEGTSNPNLYWYRQAAGRGLQLLFYSVGIGQISSEVPQNLSASRPQDRQFILSSKKLLLSDSGFYLCAWSVLGTAYSGNTIYFGEGSWLTVV.

The chain uses TRBV24-1 and TRBJ2-1; D may be TRBD2 (5 bases). CDR1 and CDR2 (germline): KGHDR, SFDVKD. V shed 8 bases and J shed 8 bases, with 15 bases lying between them. The CDR3 is 13 amino acids. The DNA for the CDR3 is TGTGCCACCATCCCGGACTCTTGGGATGAGCAGTTCTTC. Its translation is CATIPDSWDEQFF.

The CDR3 here is CASSLTKQGAGTEAFF. The CDR3 DNA reads as TGTGCCAGCAGCTTAACAAAGCAGGGGGCTGGTACTGAAGCTTTCTTT. V gene TRBV7-3 combines with J gene TRBJ1-1; 8 bases are shared with TRBD1. Looked up from germline, CDR1 is SGHTA and CDR2 is FQGTGA. J gave up 5 bases and V 0 bases, and 8 bases lay outside the gene matches. The CDR3 runs to 16 residues.

The chain carries TRBV28 and TRBJ1-6; D is ambiguous. The CDR3 extends over 17 amino acids. Germline V lookup: CDR1 MDHEN, CDR2 SYDVKM. V shed 2 bases and J shed 7 bases, with 18 bases lying between them. The CDR3 DNA reads as TGTGCCAGCAGTTTAGCCCCTAGCGGGCCGCCCAATTCACCCCTCCACTTT. It encodes CASSLAPSGPPNSPLHF.

This rearrangement joins TRBV19 to TRBJ1-6; 8 bases are shared with TRBD1. The length of the CDR3 is 15 residues. V trimming: 6 bases; J trimming: 9 bases; junction bases outside the gene matches: 10. Germline V CDR1 and CDR2: LNHDA, SQIVND (reference sequence). The DNA for the CDR3 is TGTGCCAGTAGGGTACAGGGGGGAGACGGTTCACCCCTCCACTTT. Translating it yields CASRVQGGDGSPLHF.

V is TRBV5-1 and J is TRBJ2-3; D gene ambiguous. The CDR3 is 11 amino acids. The ends were cut back, 7 bases at V and 2 bases at J, with 5 bases in the middle. From germline, CDR1 is SGHRS and CDR2 YFSETQ. The CDR3, as DNA: TGCGCCAGCCGACTCACAGATACGCAGTATTTT. This codes for CASRLTDTQYF.

The chain couples TRBV4-2 to TRBJ2-1; 10 nucleotides align to TRBD1. The length of the CDR3 is 16 residues. Germline CDR1 reads LGHNA; CDR2 reads YNFKEQ. V lost 4 bases to trimming and J lost 0 bases; unmatched junction nucleotides: 3. CDR3 DNA sequence: TGTGCCAGCAGCCGGGACAGGGGAAGCTCCTACAATGAGCAGTTCTTC. Translated, it gives CASSRDRGSSYNEQFF.

This clone occurred once. The rearrangement uses TRBV6-6 and TRBJ2-7; tentatively, D is TRBD2 (7 bases). V was clipped by 5 bases and J by 4 bases, with 24 bases between them. Germline V gene data show CDR1 as MNHNY and CDR2 as SVGAGI (reference sequence). The CDR3 runs 17 residues. The CDR3 DNA follows: TGTGCCAGCAGTCTCTCCTTTGGGGGGGGGCTCGGTTACGAGCAGTACTTC. This gives the protein CASSLSFGGGLGYEQYF.

V usage is TRBV19 and J usage is TRBJ2-7; TRBD1 agrees at 8 bases. The CDR3 is 14 residues long. CDR1 is LNHDA, CDR2 SQIVND, per germline (reference sequence). Trimming removed 4 bases from V and 2 bases from J; junction bases left unmatched: 4. The CDR3 region has the DNA TGTGCCAGTAGTACAGGGGGCCGGACCTACGAGCAGTACTTC. Translating it yields CASSTGGRTYEQYF.

The chain couples TRBV15 to TRBJ1-2; a weak D match, TRBD1 (6 bases). Germline V gives CDR1 LNHNV, CDR2 YYDKDF (reference sequence). Trimming removed 3 bases at V and 6 bases at J, with 11 bases between. CDR3 length: 13 amino acids. The CDR3 loop reads CATSSGRGDGYTF. CDR3 nucleotide sequence: TGTGCCACCAGCAGCGGCAGGGGCGATGGCTACACCTTC.

This clone came up once. DNA of the CDR3: TGTGCCAGCAGTTACTCAGCGACAGGAGCCAAAAACATTCAGTACTTC. Its translation: CASSYSATGAKNIQYF. The J gene is TRBJ2-4, the V gene TRBV6-5; D is possibly TRBD1 (6 bases). The CDR3 is 16 residues long. Looked up from germline, CDR1 is MNHEY and CDR2 is SVGAGI. V shed 0 bases and J shed 0 bases, with 9 bases lying between them.

The J gene is TRBJ2-1, the V gene TRBV29-1, with a tentative D call TRBD1 (5 bases). CDR1 is SQVTM and CDR2 is ANQGSEA in the germline V gene. V gave up 2 bases and J gave up 6 bases, with 14 bases separating them. The CDR3 is 14 residues long. The CDR3 DNA follows: TGCAGCGTTGAAACAGGAGTACTGCTCAATGAGCAGTTCTTC. It yields the protein CSVETGVLLNEQFF.